This TCR beta chain comes out of a study of shared clonotypes between healthy human individuals. Looking at the study overall: Each donor had three CD4 naive, three CD4 memory, two CD8 naive and one CD8 memory plate. Regarding the study as a whole: Non-shared clonotypes showed lower generation probabilities than clonotypes common to all four donors.

Turning to this clone: The antigen is unknown.

The CDR3 has 17 amino acids. J lost 8 bases, V lost 4 bases, and 9 bases had no gene match. Germline values: CDR1 SGHDN, CDR2 FVKESK. CD8 cells regarded as naive lacked CD45RO, were positively chosen for CCR7, and omitted terminally differentiated effector memory CD45RA+ cells. Profiled with immunoSEQ multiplex PCR; TCRdb holds only in-frame clones, not every one. The data hold about 590,000 clones, with roughly 96% observed a single time. This sequence was found in a woman aged 25 to 39 in good health. V and J are TRBV14 and TRBJ2-1; 15 nucleotides align to TRBD2. The sample comprised naive CD8+ T cells sorted from blood. DNA for the CDR3: TGTGCCAGCAGCCGCAGTTTGCGGACTAGCGGGAGGGATGAGCAGTTCTTC. Its translation: CASSRSLRTSGRDEQFF.